The T cell receptor beta chain under discussion was sequenced for a study of cytomegalovirus exposure and HLA in healthy donors. Looking at the study overall: A later analysis reported the same platform for the approximately 110 validation repertoires and the 500 to 750 first-cohort repertoires.

Study results and caveats: One later analysis, an examination of the 100 to 150 validation repertoires, found that first-cohort TCR clusters tended to co-occur in them. Cytomegalovirus status was reportedly diagnosed by the classifier with high sensitivity and specificity. Investigators reported 150 to 200 TCR beta chains as tied to cytomegalovirus.

TCRdb's copy holds only in-frame clones and misses some; the assay was immunoSEQ multiplex PCR. The sample includes over 100,000 clones, roughly 90% seen only once; the top ten take around 2.1%. With respect to this clone: Its antigen is unidentified.

The CDR3 consists of 16 residues. Trimming pared 0 bases from V and 2 bases from J, leaving 15 bases between. From germline, CDR1 is SGHDT and CDR2 YYEEEE. The material sequenced was PBMCs. The receptor was isolated from a woman aged 18 to 35 in good health and CMV-seronegative. The V call is TRBV5-6, the J call TRBJ2-7, with a possible D match to TRBD1 (5 bases). This chain's CDR3 is CASSLEGEVSPYEQYF. The CDR3, as DNA: TGTGCCAGCAGCTTGGAAGGGGAAGTTAGCCCCTACGAGCAGTACTTC.